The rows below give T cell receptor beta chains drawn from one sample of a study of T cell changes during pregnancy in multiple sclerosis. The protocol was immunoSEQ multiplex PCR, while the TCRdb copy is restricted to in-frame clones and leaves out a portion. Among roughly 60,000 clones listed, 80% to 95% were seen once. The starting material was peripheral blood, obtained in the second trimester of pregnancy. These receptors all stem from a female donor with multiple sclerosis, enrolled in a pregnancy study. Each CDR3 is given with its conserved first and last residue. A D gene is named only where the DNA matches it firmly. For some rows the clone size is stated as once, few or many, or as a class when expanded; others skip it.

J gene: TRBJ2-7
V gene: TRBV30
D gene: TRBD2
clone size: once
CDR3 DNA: TGTGCCTGGGCGACTAGCGGGAGGGGGTCGTACGAGCAGTACTTC
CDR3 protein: CAWATSGRGSYEQYF

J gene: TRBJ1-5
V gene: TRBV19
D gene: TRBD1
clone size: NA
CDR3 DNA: TGTGCCAGTAGTATAAGACAGGGAATAGGCAATCAGCCCCAGCATTTT
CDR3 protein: CASSIRQGIGNQPQHF

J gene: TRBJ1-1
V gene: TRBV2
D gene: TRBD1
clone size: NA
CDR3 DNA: TGTGCCAGCAGTCCAGGGGGGACATTGAACACTGAAGCTTTCTTT
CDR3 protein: CASSPGGTLNTEAFF

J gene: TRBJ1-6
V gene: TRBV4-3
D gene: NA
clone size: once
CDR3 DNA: TGCGCCAGCAGCCAAGAGGCCAACCCCAGGGGTAATTCACCCCTCCACTTT
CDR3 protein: CASSQEANPRGNSPLHF

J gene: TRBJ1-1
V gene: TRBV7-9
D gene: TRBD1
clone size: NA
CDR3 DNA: TGTGCCAGCTTGGGACCGGGACAGGGGGTTAAATACACTGAAGCTTTCTTT
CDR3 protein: CASLGPGQGVKYTEAFF

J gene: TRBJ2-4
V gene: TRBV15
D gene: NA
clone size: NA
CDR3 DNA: TGTGCCACCAGCAGAGCGACTGATTTAGCCAAAAACATTCAGTACTTC
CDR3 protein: CATSRATDLAKNIQYF

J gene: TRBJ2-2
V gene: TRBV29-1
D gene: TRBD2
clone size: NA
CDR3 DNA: TGCAGCGTTGAGGTAGCGGGCAACACCGGGGAGCTGTTTTTT
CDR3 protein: CSVEVAGNTGELFF

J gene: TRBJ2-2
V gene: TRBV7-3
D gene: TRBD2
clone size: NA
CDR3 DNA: TGTGCCAGCAGCGGCCAAAGCGGGAGGGCCAGCGGGGAGCTGTTTTTT
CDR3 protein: CASSGQSGRASGELFF

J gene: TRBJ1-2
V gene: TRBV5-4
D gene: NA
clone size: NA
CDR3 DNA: TGTGCCAGCAGCCTGCGGGGTGGCTACACCTTC
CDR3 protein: CASSLRGGYTF

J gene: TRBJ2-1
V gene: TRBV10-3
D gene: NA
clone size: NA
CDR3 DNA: TGTGCCATCAGTGACGGGGAGATACTCAATGAGCAGTTCTTC
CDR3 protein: CAISDGEILNEQFF

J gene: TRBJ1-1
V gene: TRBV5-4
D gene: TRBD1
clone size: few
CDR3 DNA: TGTGCCAGCAGCGCAGGGGACAGGGCGGTCACTGAAGCTTTCTTT
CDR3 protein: CASSAGDRAVTEAFF

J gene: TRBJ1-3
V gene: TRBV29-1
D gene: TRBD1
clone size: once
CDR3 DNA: TGCAGCGTTGGCGGAGGGACAGGGTTAGCTGGAAACACCATATATTTT
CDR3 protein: CSVGGGTGLAGNTIYF

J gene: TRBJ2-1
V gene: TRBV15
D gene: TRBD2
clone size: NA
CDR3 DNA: TGTGCCACCAGCAGGAAGCGGGAGGCCTACAATGAGCAGTTCTTC
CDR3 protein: CATSRKREAYNEQFF

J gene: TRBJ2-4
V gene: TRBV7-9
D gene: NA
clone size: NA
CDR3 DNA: TGTGCCAGCAGTTGGCCGACAGGCAAAAACATTCAGTACTTC
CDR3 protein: CASSWPTGKNIQYF

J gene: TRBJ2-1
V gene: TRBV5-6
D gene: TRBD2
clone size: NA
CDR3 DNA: TGTGCCAGCAGCCTGAGGACTAGCGGGGCATACAATGAGCAGTTCTTC
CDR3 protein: CASSLRTSGAYNEQFF

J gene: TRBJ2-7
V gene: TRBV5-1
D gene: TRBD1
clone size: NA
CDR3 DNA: TGCGCCAGCAGCGTAGGACAGGGGAAGGACGAGCAGTACTTC
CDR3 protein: CASSVGQGKDEQYF

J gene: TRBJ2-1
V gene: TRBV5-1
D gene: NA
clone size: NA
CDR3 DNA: TGCGCCAGCAGCTTGACTGAGAATGAGCAGTTCTTC
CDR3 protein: CASSLTENEQFF

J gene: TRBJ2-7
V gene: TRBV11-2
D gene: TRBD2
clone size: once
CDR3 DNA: TGTGCCAGCAGCCTCAGGACTAGCGGGAGTAATAACGAGCAGTACTTC
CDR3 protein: CASSLRTSGSNNEQYF